Presented here are 25 T cell receptor beta chains from one specimen sequenced in a study of technical replicates of blood from a few donors (dated by TCRdb to the late 2010s). Libraries were constructed by the immunoSEQ multiplex PCR assay. Imported from immuneACCESS, the table was reduced by TCRdb to in-frame sequences with V and J called. These copies leave out some clones; in studies compared against another copy, an unresolved V gene accounts for under half, and the cause of the remainder is not known. Across this sample there are about 94,000 clones, with approximately 94% seen only once. The ten largest clones capture 0.22% of the sample. Sequenced sample: T cells isolated from PBMCs. These receptors were obtained from a human donor in good health.

V usage is TRBV28 and J usage is TRBJ1-2; no clear D. CDR3 size: 10 residues. Germline CDR1 and CDR2: MDHEN and SYDVKM. Trimming cost V 8 bases and J 8 bases, with 9 bases left between them. This CDR3 is CASSRGGYTF. The CDR3 nucleotides are TGTGCCAGCTCGCGCGGGGGCTACACCTTC.

V usage is TRBV7-8 and J usage is TRBJ1-1; possible D gene TRBD1, 5 bases. CDR1 SGHVS and CDR2 FQNEAQ come from the germline V gene. Trimming took 1 base from V and 2 from J, leaving 14 bases between them. This CDR3 contains 16 residues. DNA for the CDR3: TGTGCCAGCAGCTTAGACCACAGGAATCCCAACACTGAAGCTTTCTTT. Encoded protein: CASSLDHRNPNTEAFF.

The rearrangement joins TRBV6-1 to TRBJ2-7; TRBD2 agrees at 9 bases. Germline CDR1 MNHNS, CDR2 SASEGT. CDR3 length: 13 amino acids. V shed 6 bases, J shed 2 bases, and the junction held 2 bases outside the gene matches. The CDR3 DNA sequence: TGTGCCAGCAGCAGACTAGCGGCCTACGAGCAGTACTTC. Translating gives CASSRLAAYEQYF.

This clone turned up a few times. The chain couples TRBV10-1 to TRBJ2-7, with 9 bases fitting TRBD1. Germline CDR1 and CDR2: WNHNN and SYGVQD (reference sequence). CDR3 length: 16 residues. J gave up 1 base and V 5 bases, and 9 bases lay outside the gene matches. Here the CDR3 reads CASSQWGTGKSYEQYF. CDR3 DNA: TGCGCCAGCAGTCAATGGGGGACAGGGAAATCCTACGAGCAGTACTTC.

V and J are TRBV29-1 and TRBJ2-2, with TRBD2 as a possible D gene (5 bases). CDR1 and CDR2 (germline): SQVTM, ANQGSEA. Trimming left V 4 bases short and J 2 bases short, with 14 bases between. The CDR3 runs to 15 residues. CDR3 residues: CSVVEGGPNTGELFF. The CDR3 DNA is TGCAGCGTTGTTGAGGGCGGACCTAACACCGGGGAGCTGTTTTTT.

The gene calls are TRBV6-4 and TRBJ2-7, with 8 nucleotides matching TRBD1. Trimming cost V 4 bases and J 0 bases; bases outside gene matches: 5. CDR3 length: 15 residues. Germline V gene sequence: CDR1 MRHNA, CDR2 SNTAGT. Here the CDR3 reads CASSARTGSSYEQYF. As DNA, the CDR3 is TGTGCCAGCAGTGCCCGGACAGGGAGCTCCTACGAGCAGTACTTC.

The chain links TRBV7-2 to TRBJ2-1; 10 positions match TRBD2. This CDR3 is built from 17 residues. Germline V CDR1 and CDR2: SGHTA, FQGNSA. The ends lost 1 base at V and 9 bases at J; junction bases unmatched: 12. The DNA of the CDR3 is TGTGCCAGCAGCTTAGAATTAGCGGGAGGTCCTCGCGGTGAGCAGTTCTTC. As protein: CASSLELAGGPRGEQFF.

The V gene is TRBV15, the J gene TRBJ2-2, with a tentative D call TRBD2 (6 bases). Germline CDR1 LNHNV, CDR2 YYDKDF (reference sequence). Trimming stripped 3 bases from V and 4 bases from J, with 15 bases between. The CDR3 is made up of 16 amino acids. The chain's CDR3 is CATSRGRGGFTGELFF. CDR3 DNA: TGTGCCACCAGCAGGGGTCGTGGGGGGTTCACCGGGGAGCTGTTTTTT.

This clone was observed a single time. The chain recombines TRBV2 with TRBJ2-4; no reliable D call. This CDR3 is built from 15 residues. The V end lost 3 bases, the J end lost 0 bases, and 9 bases lay between the germline ends. Germline V CDR1 and CDR2: SNHLY, FYNNEI. As DNA, the CDR3 is TGTGCCAGCAGTGAGTTAACAGCAGCCAAAAACATTCAGTACTTC. This gives the protein CASSELTAAKNIQYF.

The V call is TRBV6-5, the J call TRBJ2-4; 7 bases are shared with TRBD2. Germline CDR1 reads MNHEY; CDR2 reads SVGAGI. Unmatched junction bases numbered 7, after V lost 0 bases and J lost 8 bases. CDR3 length: 15 residues. The CDR3 DNA reads as TGTGCCAGCAGTTACTCGAGCGTGGCGGGGGACATTCAGTACTTC. Its translation is CASSYSSVAGDIQYF.

CDR3 sequence reads: CASTTPPVIQGWRSSTDTQYF. The DNA for the CDR3 is TGCGCCAGCACCACCCCTCCTGTTATACAGGGGTGGCGTTCAAGCACAGATACGCAGTATTTT. The genes are TRBV10-2 and TRBJ2-3, with 7 bases lining up with TRBD1. There are 21 residues in the CDR3. Germline V CDR1 and CDR2: WSHSY, SAAADI. V trimming: 7 bases; J trimming: 0 bases; junction bases outside the gene matches: 25.

J is TRBJ2-3 and V is TRBV12-5, with 9 bases aligning to TRBD2. The CDR3 runs to 16 residues. V shed 7 bases and J 5 bases; nucleotides not matched to a gene: 13. Germline V CDR1 and CDR2: LGHNT, FRNRAP. The CDR3 spells CASALLPGLAIDTQYF. The DNA of the CDR3 is TGTGCTAGTGCCCTATTACCGGGACTAGCAATAGATACGCAGTATTTT.

The rearrangement links TRBV28 to TRBJ2-5; 11 positions match TRBD2. The CDR3 sequence is 17 residues long. V lost 7 bases, J lost 2 bases, and 12 bases stayed unmatched. CDR1 is MDHEN and CDR2 is SYDVKM in the germline V gene. The CDR3 sequence is CASTPGARLAGQETQYF. CDR3 sequence (DNA): TGTGCCAGCACCCCTGGGGCTCGACTAGCGGGGCAAGAGACCCAGTACTTC.

V and J are TRBV5-4 and TRBJ1-1; 10 positions agree with TRBD1. Losses at the gene ends were 1 base for V and 2 bases for J; bases not matched to a gene: 5. This CDR3 has 16 amino acids. From germline, CDR1 is SGHNT and CDR2 YYREEE (reference sequence). The CDR3 loop is CASSLLLTGGNTEAFF. The CDR3 bases are TGTGCCAGCAGCTTGCTCCTGACAGGGGGCAACACTGAAGCTTTCTTT.

The V call is TRBV5-5, the J call TRBJ2-5; 7 positions match TRBD1. This CDR3 is 16 amino acids long. With V trimmed by 0 bases and J by 5 bases, 10 bases remained unmatched. Germline V gene lookup returns CDR1 SGHKS and CDR2 YYEKEE (reference sequence). The CDR3 here is CASSLALTQGLETQYF. The CDR3 DNA is TGTGCCAGCAGCTTGGCCCTAACACAGGGGTTGGAGACCCAGTACTTC.

This chain uses TRBV6-5 with TRBJ2-1; the match to TRBD2 covers 11 bases. J was trimmed by 9 bases and V by 2 bases; bases with no gene match: 3. Germline CDR1 reads MNHEY; CDR2 reads SVGAGI. This CDR3 contains 14 residues. The CDR3 region has the DNA TGTGCCAGCAGTTACCTAGCGGGAGGTGTTGAGCAGTTCTTC. This encodes CASSYLAGGVEQFF.

CDR3 protein: CAWSVGRPGGAANEKLFF. The CDR3 DNA sequence: TGTGCCTGGAGTGTAGGGCGGCCAGGGGGCGCGGCTAATGAAAAACTGTTTTTT. This chain uses TRBV30 with TRBJ1-4; the match to TRBD1 covers 8 bases. The CDR3 contains 18 residues. Losses at the gene ends were 0 bases for V and 3 bases for J; bases not matched to a gene: 12. Germline assignment: CDR1 GTSNPN and CDR2 SVGIG (reference sequence). The full variable domain, in which reference TRBV30 and TRBJ1-4 provide the parts outside the CDR3, is SQTIHQWPATLVQPVGSPLSLECTVEGTSNPNLYWYRQAAGRGLQLLFYSVGIGQISSEVPQNLSASRPQDRQFILSSKKLLLSDSGFYLCAWSVGRPGGAANEKLFFGSGTQLSVL.

This chain joins TRBV27 and TRBJ2-2, with TRBD1 as a possible D gene (5 bases). Trimming shortened V by 3 bases and J by 6 bases, and 8 bases separated the two germline ends. Germline CDR1 MNHEY, CDR2 SMNVEV (reference sequence). The CDR3 loop spans 13 amino acids. The DNA for the CDR3 is TGTGCCAGCAGTTTCGGCAGGGCCGGGGAGCTGTTTTTT. Amino acids: CASSFGRAGELFF.

This sequence joins TRBV19 and TRBJ2-7; D not certain. Trimming took 6 bases from V and 1 from J, leaving 7 bases between them. The CDR3 extends over 12 amino acids. Per the germline V gene, CDR1 is LNHDA and CDR2 is SQIVND (reference sequence). The chain's CDR3 is CASSDTSYEQYF. CDR3 sequence (DNA): TGTGCCAGTAGCGATACTTCCTACGAGCAGTACTTC.

The V call is TRBV28, the J call TRBJ2-3; no clear D gene. The CDR3 is 16 residues long. Germline V CDR1 and CDR2: MDHEN, SYDVKM. V was shortened by 1 base and J by 1 base, with 12 bases between the two germline ends. The CDR3 spells CASSLSVAVGTDTQYF. The CDR3 bases are TGTGCCAGCAGTTTATCCGTAGCTGTGGGCACAGATACGCAGTATTTT. The full variable domain, rest sourced from reference TRBV28 and TRBJ2-3, is DVKVTQSSRYLVKRTGEKVFLECVQDMDHENMFWYRQDPGLGLRLIYFSYDVKMKEKGDIPEGYSVSREKKERFSLILESASTNQTSMYLCASSLSVAVGTDTQYFGPGTRLTVL.

This chain connects TRBV7-2 to TRBJ2-1; TRBD2 matches 10 bases. Trimming at V came to 3 bases and at J to 12 bases, leaving 11 bases not matched to a gene. Looked up from germline, CDR1 is SGHTA and CDR2 is FQGNSA. The CDR3 has 15 amino acids. The CDR3 region has the DNA TGTGCCAGCAGCTTTCGCGTAGCGGGGGGTGGGGCGCAGTTCTTC. Protein sequence: CASSFRVAGGGAQFF.

J is TRBJ2-5 and V is TRBV28; tentative D call: TRBD1 (6 bases). With 10 bases removed from V and 1 base from J, the gap between germline ends came to 13 bases. The CDR3 has 13 amino acids. From germline, CDR1 is MDHEN and CDR2 SYDVKM. CDR3 residues: CATERTVQETQYF. CDR3 DNA sequence: TGTGCCACCGAGAGGACAGTCCAAGAGACCCAGTACTTC.

The rearrangement links TRBV19 to TRBJ2-5, with 8 bases identical to TRBD2. V shed 1 base, J shed 5 bases, and the junction held 9 bases outside the gene matches. Germline lookup yields CDR1 LNHDA and CDR2 SQIVND (reference sequence). The CDR3 totals 16 residues. The CDR3 loop is CASSIGGGGGSETQYF. CDR3 nucleotide sequence: TGTGCCAGTAGTATAGGGGGAGGCGGGGGGAGTGAGACCCAGTACTTC.

The genes are TRBV4-2 and TRBJ2-5, with a possible D match to TRBD1 (6 bases). The V end lost 3 bases, the J end lost 1 base, and 18 bases lay between the germline ends. CDR3 size: 17 residues. Germline CDR1 LGHNA, CDR2 YNFKEQ. In DNA, the CDR3 is TGTGCCAGCAGCCAGGCTGAGACAGTGACAGGCCAAGAGACCCAGTACTTC. Translating it yields CASSQAETVTGQETQYF.

The chain uses TRBV5-5 and TRBJ2-7; 7 nucleotides match TRBD2. Per the germline V gene, CDR1 is SGHKS and CDR2 is YYEKEE (reference sequence). Germline trimming cut 2 bases from V and 2 bases from J; bases unmatched to any gene: 7. The CDR3 runs to 15 residues. The CDR3 loop reads CASSFGESGAYEQYF. In DNA, the CDR3 is TGTGCCAGCAGCTTTGGCGAGAGCGGGGCCTACGAGCAGTACTTC.